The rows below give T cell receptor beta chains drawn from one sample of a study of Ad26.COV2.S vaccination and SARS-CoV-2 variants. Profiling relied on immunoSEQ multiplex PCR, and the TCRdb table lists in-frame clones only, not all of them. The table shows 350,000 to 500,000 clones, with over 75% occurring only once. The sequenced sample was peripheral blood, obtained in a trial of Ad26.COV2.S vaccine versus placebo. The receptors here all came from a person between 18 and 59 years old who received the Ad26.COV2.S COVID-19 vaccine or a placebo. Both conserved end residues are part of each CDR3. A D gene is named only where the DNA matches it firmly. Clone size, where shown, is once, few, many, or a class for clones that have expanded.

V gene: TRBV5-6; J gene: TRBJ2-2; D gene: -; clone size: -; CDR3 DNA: TGTGCCAGCAGGATAACAGGGCTCGCGAACACCGGGGAGCTGTTTTTT; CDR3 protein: CASRITGLANTGELFF
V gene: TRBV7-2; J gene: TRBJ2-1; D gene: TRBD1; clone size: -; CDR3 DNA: TGTGCCAGCAGCGGATATGACAGGGCCAATGAGCAGTTCTTC; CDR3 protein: CASSGYDRANEQFF
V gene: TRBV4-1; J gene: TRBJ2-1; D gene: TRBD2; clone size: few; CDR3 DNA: TGCGCCAGCAGCCAAGATTCAGCGGGAGCGGACAATGAGCAGTTCTTC; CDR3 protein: CASSQDSAGADNEQFF
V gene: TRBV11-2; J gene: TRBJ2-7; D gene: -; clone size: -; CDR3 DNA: TGTGCCAGCAGCTCCGGACTGCTCTACGAGCAGTACTTC; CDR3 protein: CASSSGLLYEQYF
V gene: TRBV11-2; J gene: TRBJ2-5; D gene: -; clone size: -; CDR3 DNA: TGTGCCAGCAGCTTAGGTACAGGTAAAGAGACCCAGTACTTC; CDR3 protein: CASSLGTGKETQYF
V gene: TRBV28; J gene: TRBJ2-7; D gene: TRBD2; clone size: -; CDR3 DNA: TGTGCCAGCAGTTTATTGACTAGCGGGAGGTACGAGCAGTACTTC; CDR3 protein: CASSLLTSGRYEQYF
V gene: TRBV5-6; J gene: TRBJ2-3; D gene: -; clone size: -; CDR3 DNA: TGTGCCAGCAGCCTCAGGGTTTTCACAGATACGCAGTATTTT; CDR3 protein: CASSLRVFTDTQYF
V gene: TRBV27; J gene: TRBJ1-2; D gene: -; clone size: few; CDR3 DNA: TGTGCCAGCAGTTTAATTGGGACCTATGGCTACACCTTC; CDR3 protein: CASSLIGTYGYTF
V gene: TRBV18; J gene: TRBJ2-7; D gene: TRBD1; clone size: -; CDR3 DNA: TGTGCCAGCTCACGGACAGGGGGCATCGACGAGCAGTACTTC; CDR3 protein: CASSRTGGIDEQYF
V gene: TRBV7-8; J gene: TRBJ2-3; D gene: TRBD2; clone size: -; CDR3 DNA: TGTGCCAGTGGGGCCAGGACTAGCGGGTATTCTAGCACAGATACGCAGTATTTT; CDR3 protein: CASGARTSGYSSTDTQYF
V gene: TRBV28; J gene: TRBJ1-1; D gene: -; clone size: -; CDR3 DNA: TGTGCCAGCAGTTTACTCGAGCGTTTGAGACTGAACACTGAAGCTTTCTTT; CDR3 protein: CASSLLERLRLNTEAFF
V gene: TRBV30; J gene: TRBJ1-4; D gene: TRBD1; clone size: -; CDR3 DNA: TGTGCCTGGAGCCCCACAGGGGGTAATGAAAAACTGTTTTTT; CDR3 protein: CAWSPTGGNEKLFF
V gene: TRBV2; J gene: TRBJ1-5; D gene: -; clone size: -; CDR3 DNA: TGTGCCAGCAGTGCGGCCAGGGGAGATCAGCCCCAGCATTTT; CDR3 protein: CASSAARGDQPQHF
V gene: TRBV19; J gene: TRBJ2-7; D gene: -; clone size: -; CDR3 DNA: TGTGCCAGTAGAGCAGGCAACTCCTACGAGCAGTACTTC; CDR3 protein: CASRAGNSYEQYF
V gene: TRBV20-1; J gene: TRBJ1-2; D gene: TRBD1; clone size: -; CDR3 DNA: TGCAGTGCTACGACAGGGAGCGGCTACACCTTC; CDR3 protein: CSATTGSGYTF